The T cell receptor (beta chain) under discussion was sequenced for a study of a mutant IDH1 vaccine in newly diagnosed glioma. At the level of the study: Most patients had radiochemotherapy with temozolomide before enrollment; others had one alone. Study-wide results and limits: Pseudoprogression seemed unlinked to shifts in top peripheral T cell clonotypes.

Only in-frame clones appear in the TCRdb table, and some are missing; sequencing was by immunoSEQ multiplex PCR. The data show under 65,000 clones, approximately 80% seen once. This clone was seen a handful of times. Its antigen is still unknown. V shed 2 bases and J shed 0 bases, with 8 bases lying between them. Per germline, CDR1 SGHNT and CDR2 YYREEE (reference sequence). CDR3 length: 14 amino acids. The sample's time point: baseline, week 1 (first vaccination visit). Treatment here: pre-vaccination baseline after standard-of-care therapy. The origin of this receptor is a man aged 18 to 30 with glioma. This sequence joins TRBV5-4 and TRBJ1-2, with D unclear. The source material was PBMCs, sampled from a glioma patient treated with radiotherapy, temozolomide or both. This CDR3 reads CASSFRQANYGYTF. The DNA of the CDR3 is TGTGCCAGCAGCTTCCGGCAGGCTAACTATGGCTACACCTTC.